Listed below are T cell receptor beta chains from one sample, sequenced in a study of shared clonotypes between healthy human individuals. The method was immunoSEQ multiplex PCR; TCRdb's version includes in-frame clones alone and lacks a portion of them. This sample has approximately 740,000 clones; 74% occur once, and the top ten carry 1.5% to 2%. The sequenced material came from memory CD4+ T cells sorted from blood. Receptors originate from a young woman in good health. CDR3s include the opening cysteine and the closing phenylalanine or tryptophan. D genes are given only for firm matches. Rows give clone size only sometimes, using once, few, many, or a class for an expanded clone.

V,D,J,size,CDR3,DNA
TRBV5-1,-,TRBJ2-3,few,CASSPGLGTDTQYF,TGCGCCAGCAGCCCCGGACTGGGGACAGATACGCAGTATTTT
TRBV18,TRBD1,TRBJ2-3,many,CASSDRDGTDTQYF,TGTGCCAGCTCCGACAGGGATGGCACAGATACGCAGTATTTT
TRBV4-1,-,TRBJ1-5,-,CASSQGDDQPQHF,TGCGCCAGCAGCCAAGGAGATGATCAGCCCCAGCATTTT
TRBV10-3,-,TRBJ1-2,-,CAISDDTSNYGYTF,TGTGCCATCAGTGATGACACTTCTAACTATGGCTACACCTTC
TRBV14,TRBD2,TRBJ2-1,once,CASSLTSGRAIEQFF,TGTGCCAGCAGCTTGACTAGCGGGAGGGCCATTGAGCAGTTCTTC
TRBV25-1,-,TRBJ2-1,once,CASSGSTGNEQFF,TGTGCCAGCAGCGGGTCGACGGGCAATGAGCAGTTCTTC
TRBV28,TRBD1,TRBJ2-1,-,CASTTPGQGNNEQFF,TGTGCCAGCACCACCCCGGGACAGGGGAACAATGAGCAGTTCTTC
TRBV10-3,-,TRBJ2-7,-,CAISAQGPYEQYF,TGTGCCATCAGTGCTCAGGGTCCCTACGAGCAGTACTTC
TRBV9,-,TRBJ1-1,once,CASSVGELLMNTEAFF,TGTGCCAGCAGCGTAGGCGAGCTGTTAATGAACACTGAAGCTTTCTTT
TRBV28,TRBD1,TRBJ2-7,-,CASSPGTGFFEQYF,TGTGCCAGCAGCCCCGGGACAGGGTTTTTCGAGCAGTACTTC
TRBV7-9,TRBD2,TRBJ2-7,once,CASSLGLTSYEQYF,TGTGCCAGCAGCTTGGGACTAACTTCTTACGAGCAGTACTTC
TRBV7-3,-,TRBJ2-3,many,CASSPYLTDTQYF,TGTGCCAGCAGCCCGTACTTGACGGATACGCAGTATTTT